These 23 T cell receptor beta chains were all obtained from the same sample, sequenced in a study of immune evolution from preneoplasia to lung adenocarcinoma. Clones were sequenced by immunoSEQ multiplex PCR, and TCRdb holds only the in-frame ones, with some missing. Of several thousand clones listed, approximately 80% are singletons. The sample taken for sequencing was FFPE adjacent normal lung tissue. All receptors derive from a person aged 70 to 85 with lung adenocarcinoma.

This sequence joins TRBV7-2 and TRBJ2-6; 10 nucleotides agree with TRBD1. Germline trimming cut 1 base from V and 0 bases from J; bases unmatched to any gene: 6. Looked up from germline, CDR1 is SGHTA and CDR2 is FQGNSA. CDR3 length equals 19 residues. The CDR3 region is CASSLGWTGGNSGANVLTF. CDR3 bases: TGTGCCAGCAGCTTAGGATGGACAGGGGGGAACTCTGGGGCCAACGTCCTGACTTTC.

This clone was counted once. V is TRBV7-9 and J is TRBJ1-3; 7 bases align to TRBD1. V was clipped by 9 bases and J by 2 bases; unmatched bases: 16. Per germline, CDR1 SEHNR and CDR2 FQNEAQ (reference sequence). The CDR3 loop spans 17 amino acids. The CDR3 DNA follows: TGTGCCAGTCAAAACAGGGGTGAAGGCTTTACTGGAAACACCATATATTTT. As protein: CASQNRGEGFTGNTIYF.

The sample holds one count of this clone. The V gene is TRBV9, the J gene TRBJ2-3; no firm D call. The V and J ends lost 3 bases and 2 bases respectively, with 7 bases between them. Germline CDR1 and CDR2: SGDLS and YYNGEE. The CDR3 spans 13 residues. DNA of the CDR3: TGTGCCAGCAGCGCGTCGATCACAGATACGCAGTATTTT. It codes for CASSASITDTQYF.

The rearrangement uses TRBV28 and TRBJ2-1; weak D call: TRBD2 (5 bases). V was cut by 3 bases and J by 4 bases, with 10 bases left in between. CDR3 length equals 14 residues. Germline CDR1 and CDR2: MDHEN and SYDVKM. This chain's CDR3 is CASSFGLAYNEQFF. CDR3 sequence (DNA): TGTGCCAGCAGTTTCGGGCTAGCTTACAATGAGCAGTTCTTC.

V is TRBV11-2 and J is TRBJ1-3; D is unclear. In germline, CDR1 is SGHAT, CDR2 FQNNGV. Trimming took off 6 bases at V and 0 bases at J, with 12 bases between the two ends. The CDR3 runs to 15 residues. The DNA of the CDR3 is TGTGCCAGCAGTCCTTGGGAGAGCTCTGGAAACACCATATATTTT. Amino acid sequence: CASSPWESSGNTIYF.

This clone was recorded once. The CDR3 sequence is CASSQGGQGYEQYF. The CDR3 coding sequence is TGCGCCAGCAGCCAAGGGGGACAGGGCTACGAGCAGTACTTC. The gene calls are TRBV4-1 and TRBJ2-7; 9 bases agree with TRBD1. This CDR3 has 14 residues. Looked up from germline, CDR1 is MGHRA and CDR2 is YSYEKL. V was clipped by 1 base and J by 3 bases; unmatched bases: 1.

This clone was detected only a few times. This rearrangement joins TRBV6-5 to TRBJ1-1, with D tentatively TRBD1 (5 bases). Germline V CDR1 and CDR2: MNHEY, SVGAGI. Trimming left V 2 bases short and J 1 base short, with 11 bases between. The CDR3 is made up of 15 amino acids. The CDR3 DNA reads TGTGCCAGCAGTTACGACAGACGGGAGAACACTGAAGCTTTCTTT. Translation: CASSYDRRENTEAFF.

This chain uses TRBV5-4 with TRBJ2-3; D perhaps matches TRBD2 (7 bases). V lost 3 bases, J lost 4 bases, and 24 bases lay in between. Germline assignment: CDR1 SGHNT and CDR2 YYREEE (reference sequence). The CDR3 is 18 residues long. The CDR3 sequence: CASSSARTRGGGSDTQYF. CDR3 coding DNA: TGTGCCAGCAGCTCCGCACGAACGAGGGGGGGAGGCTCAGATACGCAGTATTTT.

V is TRBV6-6 and J is TRBJ2-1, with a tentative D call TRBD2 (6 bases). The V end was cut by 6 bases, the J end by 4 bases, with 19 bases between. The CDR3 sequence is 16 residues long. Germline V lookup: CDR1 MNHNY, CDR2 SVGAGI (reference sequence). The CDR3 spells CASSPGLYGLYNEQFF. In DNA, the CDR3 is TGTGCCAGCAGCCCAGGACTATACGGTTTATACAATGAGCAGTTCTTC.

The V and J genes are TRBV2 and TRBJ1-2; no clear D. The V end lost 4 bases, the J end lost 4 bases, and 10 bases lay between the germline ends. Germline-derived CDR1 and CDR2 are SNHLY and FYNNEI. The CDR3 length is 13 residues. This CDR3 is CASSGSAFYGYTF. The CDR3 DNA reads TGTGCCAGCAGTGGATCAGCTTTCTATGGCTACACCTTC.

V and J are TRBV29-1 and TRBJ2-1; perhaps TRBD2 as D (6 bases). The CDR3 spans 14 residues. V gave up 6 bases and J gave up 4 bases, with 16 bases separating them. CDR1 and CDR2 from the germline V gene are SQVTM and ANQGSEA. CDR3 residues: CSVRDLTQYNEQFF. Written as DNA, the CDR3 is TGCAGCGTACGGGACTTGACGCAATACAATGAGCAGTTCTTC.

V is TRBV6-1 and J is TRBJ1-5; D might be TRBD1 (5 bases). This CDR3 has 14 amino acids. Germline loops: CDR1 MNHNS, CDR2 SASEGT. Trimming took off 5 bases at V and 4 bases at J, with 12 bases between the two ends. This chain's CDR3 is CASSKTGINQPQHF. The CDR3 DNA reads TGTGCCAGCAGTAAAACAGGAATAAATCAGCCCCAGCATTTT.

This clone was detected only once. The chain carries TRBV25-1 and TRBJ1-2, with D unclear. The V gene lost 7 bases and the J gene lost 7 bases, with 28 bases spanning the gap. The CDR3 runs to 17 residues. The germline V gene has CDR1 MGHDK and CDR2 SYGVNS. CDR3 protein: CASILGPERPTACGYTF. The CDR3 DNA reads TGTGCCAGCATCTTGGGTCCCGAGAGGCCGACTGCATGTGGCTACACCTTC.

The chain employs TRBV4-1 and TRBJ1-3; D not certain. The CDR3 totals 16 residues. V was pared by 1 base and J by 2 bases, with 12 bases between. Germline CDR1 is MGHRA and CDR2 is YSYEKL. The CDR3, as DNA: TGCGCCAGCAGCCAAGGGGCCGGGAGGACTGGAAACACCATATATTTT. It is translated as CASSQGAGRTGNTIYF.

This chain links TRBV11-3 with TRBJ2-7; TRBD1 is a possible D gene (5 bases). V was cut by 6 bases and J by 6 bases, with 15 bases left in between. There are 13 residues in the CDR3. From germline, CDR1 is SGHNT and CDR2 YENEEA. The chain's CDR3 is CASSPTTVSEQYF. The CDR3 nucleotides are TGTGCCAGCAGTCCAACGACAGTCTCCGAGCAGTACTTC. The variable domain in full, completed from reference TRBV11-3 and TRBJ2-7, reads EAGVVQSPRYKIIEKKQPVAFWCNPISGHNTLYWYLQNLGQGPELLIRYENEEAVDDSQLPKDRFSAERLKGVDSTLKIQPAELGDSAVYLCASSPTTVSEQYFGPGTRLTVT.

This rearrangement joins TRBV6-5 to TRBJ1-2; 9 bases are shared with TRBD1. V shed 5 bases, J shed 9 bases, and the junction held 13 bases outside the gene matches. This CDR3 has 15 amino acids. Germline CDR1 MNHEY, CDR2 SVGAGI. CDR3 nucleotide sequence: TGTGCCAGCAGTATAGCCGGGACAGGGAAGACGCGCTACACCTTC. This codes for CASSIAGTGKTRYTF.

This sequence joins TRBV19 and TRBJ1-1, with 8 positions matching TRBD1. The CDR3 is 14 residues long. Germline assignment: CDR1 LNHDA and CDR2 SQIVND (reference sequence). Unmatched junction bases numbered 5, after V lost 1 base and J lost 7 bases. CDR3 residues: CASSIGGQVFEAFF. The CDR3 DNA reads as TGTGCCAGTAGTATAGGGGGACAGGTGTTTGAAGCTTTCTTT.

CDR3 protein: CASSLKGQGYGYTF. In nucleotides, the CDR3 is TGTGCCAGCAGTTTAAAGGGACAGGGCTATGGCTACACCTTC. The chain joins TRBV27 to TRBJ1-2, with 9 positions matching TRBD1. This CDR3 is built from 14 residues. V was pared by 2 bases and J by 4 bases, with 2 bases of the junction left unmatched. Germline CDR1 MNHEY, CDR2 SMNVEV (reference sequence).

This rearrangement joins TRBV6-5 to TRBJ1-1, with D possibly matching TRBD1 (5 bases). In germline, CDR1 is MNHEY, CDR2 SVGAGI. The CDR3 sequence is 15 residues long. V shed 6 bases and J shed 4 bases, with 18 bases lying between them. DNA of the CDR3: TGTGCCAGCAGCCGCCCTGTTGGGGGGGGCACTGAAGCTTTCTTT. This gives the protein CASSRPVGGGTEAFF.

The chain couples TRBV29-1 to TRBJ1-1, with TRBD1 matching 9 bases. This CDR3 is 15 amino acids long. V gave up 4 bases and J gave up 1 base; unmatched junction bases: 7. The germline V gene has CDR1 SQVTM and CDR2 ANQGSEA. CDR3: CSVGGSDRGNTEAFF. CDR3 bases: TGCAGCGTTGGGGGGTCGGACAGGGGGAACACTGAAGCTTTCTTT. Full variable domain (missing parts from reference TRBV29-1 and TRBJ1-1): SAVISQKPSRDICQRGTSLTIQCQVDSQVTMMFWYRQQPGQSLTLIATANQGSEATYESGFVIDKFPISRPNLTFSTLTVSNMSPEDSSIYLCSVGGSDRGNTEAFFGQGTRLTVV.

This rearrangement joins TRBV28 to TRBJ1-2; D not certain. In germline, CDR1 is MDHEN, CDR2 SYDVKM. The CDR3 extends over 12 amino acids. Trimming removed 1 base from V and 5 bases from J, with 5 bases in between. CDR3 sequence reads: CASSLSSYGYTF. The CDR3 bases are TGTGCCAGCAGTTTATCCAGTTATGGCTACACCTTC.

This sequence joins TRBV19 and TRBJ1-2; tentatively, D is TRBD1 (6 bases). The CDR3 is made up of 15 amino acids. Germline V gene data show CDR1 as LNHDA and CDR2 as SQIVND (reference sequence). Trimming shortened V by 5 bases and J by 4 bases, and 17 bases separated the two germline ends. The CDR3 DNA follows: TGTGCCAGTAGTCCCAAGTTCCGGGGGCTCTATGGCTACACCTTC. It specifies CASSPKFRGLYGYTF.

This chain connects TRBV21-1 to TRBJ1-4. TRBV21-1 is tagged as a pseudogene. The CDR3 sequence is 17 residues long. CDR3 protein: CASSKGGAGAGNEKLFF. DNA of the CDR3: TGTGCCAGCAGCAAAGGCGGGGCGGGGGCAGGGAATGAAAAACTGTTTTTT.